This TCR beta chain was captured by sequencing in a study of post-analysis software for immune sequencing data. Turning to the study itself: Progressive-relapsing, secondary progressive and relapsing-remitting multiple sclerosis were among the disease courses included.

The study, taken as a whole, reports: Multiple sclerosis patients showed significantly lower normalized Chao1 diversity than controls did. With TRBV5-6, TRBV5-1 and TRBV20-1 included, about five TRBV segments were more frequent in patients than in controls. Same-batch preparations were strongly co-clustered by F measure.

Trimming pared 7 bases from V and 9 bases from J, leaving 13 bases between. Germline CDR1 MDHEN, CDR2 SYDVKM. The CDR3 is made up of 12 amino acids. This clonotype was detected a few times. What it binds is unknown. Unique molecular identifiers featured in each of the TCR beta cDNA libraries. cDNA molecules numbering roughly 500,000 came from roughly 1 to 10 million T cells. TCRdb analysed the PCR reads with MiXCR anew, one entry per CDR3 protein. Here the sample spans roughly 730,000 distinct CDR3 sequences, 25% to 30% being singletons. The origin of this receptor is a girl under 18 with multiple sclerosis. Material: blood. This chain connects TRBV28 to TRBJ2-4; possibly TRBD1 or TRBD2 for D (6 bases each). The chain's CDR3 is CASNKGGSIQYF. The CDR3 DNA sequence: TGTGCCAGCAATAAAGGGGGGAGCATTCAGTACTTC. Complete variable domain (other parts from reference TRBV28 and TRBJ2-4): DVKVTQSSRYLVKRTGEKVFLECVQDMDHENMFWYRQDPGLGLRLIYFSYDVKMKEKGDIPEGYSVSREKKERFSLILESASTNQTSMYLCASNKGGSIQYFGAGTRLSVL.